The 13 T cell receptor beta chains reported below all come from one sample, sequenced in a study of cytomegalovirus exposure and HLA in healthy donors (dated by TCRdb to about 2017). The library was generated by the immunoSEQ multiplex PCR assay. For the multiplex PCR, a mixture combining 60 forward primers for TCR Vbeta segments and 13 reverse primers for TCR Jbeta segments was used. TCRdb's version of the immuneACCESS table is confined to in-frame rearrangements and falls short of the full clone set. An unresolved V gene accounts for under half of the shortfall where checked; the remainder is of unknown origin. The sample table shows approximately 150,000 clones, and over 80% are seen once. The ten largest make up roughly 2.9% of the sample. Material: PBMCs. These receptors originate from a woman younger than 45 in good health and CMV-seronegative.

The chain recombines TRBV15 with TRBJ1-1; 7 nucleotides line up with TRBD1. Per germline, CDR1 LNHNV and CDR2 YYDKDF (reference sequence). V dropped 1 base and J dropped 0; count of bases not matched to a gene: 5. This CDR3 is built from 16 residues. The CDR3 region has the DNA TGTGCCACCAGCAGAGCCTTCGACAGGGTGAACACTGAAGCTTTCTTT. Protein: CATSRAFDRVNTEAFF.

This clone was seen only a few times. The chain employs TRBV5-1 and TRBJ2-3, with a tentative D call TRBD1 (6 bases). Trimming left V 0 bases short and J 0 bases short, with 11 bases between. This CDR3 has 16 amino acids. Germline V CDR1 and CDR2: SGHRS, YFSETQ. The CDR3 coding sequence is TGCGCCAGCAGCTTGGGTGCAGGGGCGAGCACAGATACGCAGTATTTT. This translates into CASSLGAGASTDTQYF.

This chain joins TRBV10-3 and TRBJ1-6; tentative D call: TRBD1 (5 bases). CDR3 length equals 12 residues. CDR1 ENHRY and CDR2 SYGVKD come from the germline V gene. V dropped 9 bases and J dropped 5 bases, with 8 bases sitting between them. CDR3 nucleotide sequence: TGTGCCATACAGGAGAATAATTCACCCCTCCACTTT. This sequence encodes CAIQENNSPLHF.

This chain joins TRBV7-2 and TRBJ1-2; 7 bases map to TRBD1. CDR1 is SGHTA and CDR2 is FQGNSA in the germline V gene. This CDR3 has 14 amino acids. The trim removed 6 bases at V and 1 base at J, leaving 5 bases unmatched. The DNA of the CDR3 is TGTGCCAGCAGTCGGCAGGGGGTTAACTATGGCTACACCTTC. Its protein product is CASSRQGVNYGYTF.

The CDR3 DNA sequence: TGCACCAGCAGCCAAGAGCAGGGACTAGCGGGGGAGTACCAAGAGACCCAGTACTTC. Encoded protein: CTSSQEQGLAGEYQETQYF. V gene TRBV1 combines with J gene TRBJ2-5; the table's D call, TRBD2, was not checked against the DNA. TRBV1 is a pseudogene. The CDR3 has 19 residues.

In its sample, this clone was seen a few times. The rearrangement uses TRBV5-6 and TRBJ2-1; 10 bases map to TRBD1. CDR3 size: 15 residues. From germline, CDR1 is SGHDT and CDR2 YYEEEE. J was trimmed by 9 bases and V by 4 bases; bases with no gene match: 10. Here the CDR3 reads CASSPRTGGIIEQFF. DNA of the CDR3: TGTGCCAGCAGCCCACGGACAGGGGGGATCATTGAGCAGTTCTTC.

The chain recombines TRBV10-3 with TRBJ1-2; 7 nucleotides line up with TRBD1. CDR1 is ENHRY and CDR2 is SYGVKD in the germline V gene. The CDR3 has 13 residues. Trimming cost V 6 bases and J 8 bases; bases outside gene matches: 9. The CDR3 bases are TGTGCCATCAGCTTCGACAGGGATGGGGGCTACACCTTC. Translated, it gives CAISFDRDGGYTF.

This chain uses TRBV19 with TRBJ2-2; 8 bases align to TRBD2. The CDR3 loop spans 15 amino acids. V shed 2 bases, J shed 6 bases, and the junction held 5 bases outside the gene matches. Looked up from germline, CDR1 is LNHDA and CDR2 is SQIVND (reference sequence). The CDR3 DNA reads TGTGCCAGTAGTATATCCCCGGGGGGGGCCGGGGAGCTGTTTTTT. This gives the protein CASSISPGGAGELFF.

The chain joins TRBV5-4 to TRBJ1-6; D unresolved. Germline V CDR1 and CDR2: SGHNT, YYREEE (reference sequence). The CDR3 runs 14 residues. Trimming removed 5 bases from V and 7 bases from J, with 13 bases in between. CDR3 sequence: CASSALGVNSPLHF. CDR3 bases: TGTGCCAGCAGTGCCCTCGGGGTCAATTCACCCCTCCACTTT. Full variable domain (missing parts from reference TRBV5-4 and TRBJ1-6): ETGVTQSPTHLIKTRGQQVTLRCSSQSGHNTVSWYQQALGQGPQFIFQYYREEENGRGNFPPRFSGLQFPNYSSELNVNALELDDSALYLCASSALGVNSPLHFGNGTRLTVT.

The CDR3 nucleotides are TGTGCCAGCAAATTCGAGGCATCCACCTACGAGCAGTACTTC. Amino acid sequence: CASKFEASTYEQYF. The chain uses TRBV6-6 and TRBJ2-7, with no clear D. The ends were cut back, 7 bases at V and 2 bases at J, with 15 bases in the middle. The CDR3 spans 14 residues. CDR1 is MNHNY, CDR2 SVGAGI, per germline (reference sequence).

The chain is built from TRBV2 and TRBJ1-5; possible D gene TRBD1, 5 bases. Germline CDR1 reads SNHLY; CDR2 reads FYNNEI. Trimming removed 7 bases at V and 7 bases at J, with 14 bases between. CDR3 length: 13 amino acids. The CDR3 protein is CASKQGGGQPQHF. The CDR3 DNA follows: TGTGCCAGCAAGCAGGGCGGGGGGCAGCCCCAGCATTTT.

V is TRBV9 and J is TRBJ1-4; TRBD1 is a possible D gene (6 bases). Germline CDR1 is SGDLS and CDR2 is YYNGEE. The CDR3 sequence is 14 residues long. V was shortened by 4 bases and J by 4 bases, with 11 bases between the two germline ends. CDR3 residues: CASSQDSLNEKLFF. For the CDR3, the DNA is TGTGCCAGCAGCCAGGACAGTCTTAATGAAAAACTGTTTTTT.

The rearrangement links TRBV7-2 to TRBJ1-2, with 8 positions matching TRBD1. Germline loops: CDR1 SGHTA, CDR2 FQGNSA. CDR3 size: 16 residues. Trimming took 1 base from V and 7 from J; bases not matched to a gene: 11. CDR3 sequence (DNA): TGTGCCAGCAGCTTAGGCGGGACAGGAGAGTGGCGTGGCTACACCTTC. Protein product: CASSLGGTGEWRGYTF.